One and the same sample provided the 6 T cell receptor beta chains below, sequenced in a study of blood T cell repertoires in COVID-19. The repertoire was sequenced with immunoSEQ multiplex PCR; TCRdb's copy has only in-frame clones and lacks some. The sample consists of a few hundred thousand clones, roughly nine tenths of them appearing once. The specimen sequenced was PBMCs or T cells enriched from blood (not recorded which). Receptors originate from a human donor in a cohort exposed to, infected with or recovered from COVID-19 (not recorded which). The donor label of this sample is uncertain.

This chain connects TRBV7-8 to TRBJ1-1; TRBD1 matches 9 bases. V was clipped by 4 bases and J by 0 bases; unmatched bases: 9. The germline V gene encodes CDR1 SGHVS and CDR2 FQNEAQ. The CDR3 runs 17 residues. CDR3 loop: CASSSRPRDRVNTEAFF. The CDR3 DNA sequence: TGTGCCAGCAGCTCCAGACCCCGGGACAGGGTGAACACTGAAGCTTTCTTT.

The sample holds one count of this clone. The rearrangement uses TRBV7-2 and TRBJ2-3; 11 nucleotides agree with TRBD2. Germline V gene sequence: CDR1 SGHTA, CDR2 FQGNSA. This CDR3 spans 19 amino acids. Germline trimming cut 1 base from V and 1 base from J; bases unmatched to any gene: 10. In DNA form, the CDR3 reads TGTGCCAGCAGCTTAGTTGTGTCTAGCGGGGGGCCGGGCACAGATACGCAGTATTTT. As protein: CASSLVVSSGGPGTDTQYF.

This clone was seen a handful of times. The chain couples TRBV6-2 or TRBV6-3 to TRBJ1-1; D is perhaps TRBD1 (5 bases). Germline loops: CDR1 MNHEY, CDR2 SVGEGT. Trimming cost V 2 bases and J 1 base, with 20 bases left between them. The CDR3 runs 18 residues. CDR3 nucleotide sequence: TGTGCCAGCAGTTACCGCCGGGACTCCAACGGGTCGAACACTGAAGCTTTCTTT. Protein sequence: CASSYRRDSNGSNTEAFF.

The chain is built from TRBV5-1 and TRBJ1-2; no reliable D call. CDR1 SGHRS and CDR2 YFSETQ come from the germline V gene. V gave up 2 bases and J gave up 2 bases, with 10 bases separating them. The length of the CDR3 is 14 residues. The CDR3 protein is CASSLPWANYGYTF. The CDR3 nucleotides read TGCGCCAGCAGCTTACCCTGGGCCAACTATGGCTACACCTTC.

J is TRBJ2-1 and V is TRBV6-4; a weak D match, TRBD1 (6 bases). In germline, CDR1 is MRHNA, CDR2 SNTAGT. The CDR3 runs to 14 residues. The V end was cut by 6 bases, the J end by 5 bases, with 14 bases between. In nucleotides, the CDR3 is TGTGCCAGCAGCGCCGGACAGCAGAACAATGAGCAGTTCTTC. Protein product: CASSAGQQNNEQFF.

The CDR3 DNA reads as TGTGCCATCAGTGCCGGGACAGGGGGGGCCTATGGCTACACCTTC. It is translated as CAISAGTGGAYGYTF. V and J are TRBV10-3 and TRBJ1-2; 11 nucleotides agree with TRBD1. J lost 4 bases, V lost 4 bases, and 5 bases had no gene match. CDR1 and CDR2 (germline): ENHRY, SYGVKD. This CDR3 is 15 amino acids long.